These 2 T cell receptor beta chains came from one sample sequenced in a study of control samples from healthy donors and cancer patients. The repertoire was sequenced with immunoSEQ multiplex PCR; TCRdb's copy has only in-frame clones and lacks some. Of approximately 210,000 clones listed, 91% are singletons. The sequencing input was blood. The receptors stem from a man younger than 45 in good health.

This sequence joins TRBV6-1 and TRBJ1-1, with a weak D call TRBD1 (6 bases). Between the trimmed V and J ends, which lost 2 bases and 11 bases, there was a span of 15 bases. The CDR3 contains 13 residues. Germline-derived CDR1 and CDR2 are MNHNS and SASEGT. CDR3 region: CASSEYRDWLAFF. CDR3 sequence (DNA): TGTGCCAGCAGTGAATACAGGGACTGGCTCGCTTTCTTT.

The V gene is TRBV4-2, the J gene TRBJ1-1, with D perhaps matching TRBD1 (5 bases). V was shortened by 6 bases and J by 6 bases, with 14 bases between the two germline ends. The germline CDR1 and CDR2 sequences are LGHNA and YNFKEQ. This CDR3 is 13 amino acids long. CDR3 region: CASRPLGVAEAFF. In DNA, the CDR3 is TGTGCCAGCAGACCGCTGGGGGTCGCTGAAGCTTTCTTT.